The 27 T cell receptor beta chains given below trace back to one sample, sequenced in a study of early T cells in non-severe SARS-CoV-2 infection. MiXCR, applied by TCRdb to the 5' RACE reads, yields one record per CDR3 protein. The sample holds 25,000 to 30,000 distinct CDR3 sequences, about 6% seen once. This material consisted of whole blood, taken at baseline. These receptors all stem from an adult who was a healthcare worker with PCR-confirmed SARS-CoV-2 infection or an uninfected control (not recorded which).

There are many counts of this clonotype. The rearrangement joins TRBV7-9 to TRBJ2-7, with 9 nucleotides matching TRBD1. V lost 5 bases to trimming and J lost 4 bases; unmatched junction nucleotides: 9. CDR1 SEHNR and CDR2 FQNEAQ come from the germline V gene (reference sequence). The CDR3 is 15 amino acids. The CDR3 region has the DNA TGTGCCAGCAGCGGATTCACAGGGGGCCGTTACGAGCAGTACTTC. It is translated as CASSGFTGGRYEQYF.

This clonotype has only a few counts. The chain recombines TRBV7-3 with TRBJ1-2, with TRBD1 matching 9 bases. This CDR3 region has 14 residues. The J segment lost 8 bases and the V segment lost 5 bases, leaving 9 bases of the junction unmatched. The V gene's germline CDR1 is SGHTA and CDR2 FQGTGA. The DNA of the CDR3 is TGTGCCAGCAGCCCGGGACAGGGAGAGGGCGGCTACACCTTC. Its translation is CASSPGQGEGGYTF.

This clonotype has ten or more counts. The rearrangement joins TRBV5-1 to TRBJ2-1; 8 bases are shared with TRBD1. CDR1 and CDR2 from the germline V gene are SGHRS and YFSETQ. Trimming took 4 bases from V and 8 from J; bases not matched to a gene: 8. This CDR3 has 14 amino acids. CDR3 region: CASSHSQGAHEQFF. Here the CDR3 DNA reads TGCGCCAGCAGCCATTCTCAGGGGGCCCATGAGCAGTTCTTC.

This clonotype appeared many times. The rearrangement links TRBV5-1 to TRBJ2-1; 10 bases map to TRBD2. After removal of 2 bases from V and 7 bases from J, the junction contained 6 bases not matched to a gene. This CDR3 region has 15 residues. The germline CDR1 and CDR2 sequences are SGHRS and YFSETQ. The CDR3 loop reads CASSFLAGGGNEQFF. In DNA, the CDR3 is TGCGCCAGCAGCTTCTTAGCGGGAGGAGGGAATGAGCAGTTCTTC.

This clonotype was detected many times. The chain has TRBV13 and TRBJ1-6, with TRBD1 as a possible D gene (5 bases). This CDR3 is built from 16 residues. Germline loops: CDR1 PRHDT, CDR2 FYEKMQ (reference sequence). Trimming stripped 6 bases from V and 5 bases from J, with 17 bases between. Here the CDR3 reads CASSIRQGLNNSPLHF. Here the CDR3 DNA reads TGTGCCAGCAGTATCCGGCAGGGACTTAATAATTCACCCCTCCACTTT. The full variable domain, in which reference TRBV13 and TRBJ1-6 provide the parts outside the CDR3, is AAGVIQSPRHLIKEKRETATLKCYPIPRHDTVYWYQQGPGQDPQFLISFYEKMQSDKGSIPDRFSAQQFSDYHSELNMSSLELGDSALYFCASSIRQGLNNSPLHFGNGTRLTVT.

There are many counts of this clonotype. V and J are TRBV20-1 and TRBJ2-7; possible D gene TRBD1, 5 bases. Germline values: CDR1 DFQATT, CDR2 SNEGSKA (reference sequence). The CDR3 consists of 13 residues. V lost 6 bases and J lost 5, with 17 bases in between. DNA for the CDR3: TGCAGTGCGCTGGGGCTAGAAACCCACGAGCAGTACTTC. Its translation: CSALGLETHEQYF.

At least ten counts were recorded for this clonotype. DNA of the CDR3: TGTGCCAGCAGCTTATCAACTAGTTTGGAGCAGTACTTC. Protein sequence: CASSLSTSLEQYF. This sequence joins TRBV7-9 and TRBJ2-7; the D gene is possibly TRBD2 (5 bases). Germline V gives CDR1 SEHNR, CDR2 FQNEAQ (reference sequence). The CDR3 runs to 13 residues. V was shortened by 2 bases and J by 7 bases, with 12 bases between the two germline ends.

This clonotype was seen ten or more times. J is TRBJ2-1 and V is TRBV7-6, with 7 bases identical to TRBD2. Germline V gene data show CDR1 as SGHVS and CDR2 as FNYEAQ. The ends lost 5 bases at V and 1 base at J; junction bases unmatched: 11. The CDR3 consists of 17 residues. The CDR3 region is CASSRMTSFQSYNEQFF. As DNA, the CDR3 is TGTGCCAGCAGCCGCATGACTAGCTTCCAGTCCTACAATGAGCAGTTCTTC.

The rearrangement joins TRBV4-3 to TRBJ2-1; 9 nucleotides align to TRBD2. The CDR3 is made up of 15 amino acids. Germline V CDR1 and CDR2: LGHNA, YSLEER. J was trimmed by 7 bases and V by 2 bases; bases with no gene match: 6. The CDR3 region is CASSQSGTSINEQFF. The CDR3 DNA is TGCGCCAGCAGCCAATCCGGGACTAGCATTAATGAGCAGTTCTTC.

This clonotype was counted ten times or more. This chain uses TRBV2 with TRBJ1-1; D remains unclear. The length of the CDR3 is 13 residues. Trimming took off 4 bases at V and 0 bases at J, with 6 bases between the two ends. CDR1 is SNHLY and CDR2 is FYNNEI in the germline V gene. In nucleotides, the CDR3 is TGTGCCAGCAGTGTATGGGTGAACACTGAAGCTTTCTTT. Protein: CASSVWVNTEAFF.

This clonotype occurred many times. The chain combines TRBV14 with TRBJ2-3; no clear D gene. The CDR3 spans 13 residues. Trimming shortened V by 2 bases and J by 2 bases, and 5 bases separated the two germline ends. In germline, CDR1 is SGHDN, CDR2 FVKESK. CDR3 sequence reads: CASSQRITDTQYF. The CDR3 bases are TGTGCCAGCAGCCAACGAATCACAGATACGCAGTATTTT.

The chain has TRBV6-6 and TRBJ2-7, with D perhaps assigned TRBD1 or TRBD2 (5 bases each). CDR3 size: 13 residues. Trimming pared 5 bases from V and 2 bases from J, leaving 10 bases between. Germline V CDR1 and CDR2: MNHNY, SVGAGI (reference sequence). CDR3 nucleotides: TGTGCCAGCAGTCGGACGGGACCCTACGAGCAGTACTTC. As protein: CASSRTGPYEQYF.

This clonotype was counted once. A much larger clone sits a single nucleotide away, making a read error possible. CDR3: CASSQDIVGRNAYKQYF. The DNA for the CDR3 is TGTGCCAGCAGCCAAGACATAGTAGGACGCAATGCTTACAAGCAGTACTTC. V usage is TRBV4-2 and J usage is TRBJ2-7, with D unclear. In germline, CDR1 is LGHNA, CDR2 YNFKEQ. CDR3 length equals 17 residues. The germline V and J ends were trimmed by 0 bases and 8 bases, with 23 bases remaining between them.

This clonotype has ten or more counts. The chain is built from TRBV6-5 and TRBJ2-5, with TRBD1 identical over 9 bases. Looked up from germline, CDR1 is MNHEY and CDR2 is SVGAGI. The CDR3 covers 13 residues. V dropped 6 bases and J dropped 5; count of bases not matched to a gene: 4. CDR3 loop: CASSKDRGETQYF. Written as DNA, the CDR3 is TGTGCCAGCAGCAAGGACAGGGGCGAGACCCAGTACTTC.

Many counts were recorded for this clonotype. V and J are TRBV11-2 and TRBJ2-7; D may match TRBD1 or TRBD2 (6 bases each). Germline CDR1 and CDR2: SGHAT and FQNNGV. The CDR3 runs 15 residues. With 4 bases removed from V and 7 bases from J, the gap between germline ends came to 20 bases. The CDR3 is CASSSIRPGAWEQYF. CDR3 DNA: TGTGCCAGCAGCTCCATCCGTCCGGGGGCGTGGGAGCAGTACTTC.

This clonotype was counted at least ten times. The genes are TRBV5-1 and TRBJ1-5; TRBD1 might be the D (5 bases). Deletions cut 4 bases from V and 5 bases from J, with 10 bases between. The CDR3 has 13 amino acids. From germline, CDR1 is SGHRS and CDR2 YFSETQ. DNA for the CDR3: TGCGCCAGCAGCCCGGGGCCCGATCAGCCCCAGCATTTT. Protein: CASSPGPDQPQHF.

This clonotype was seen ten or more times. In DNA form, the CDR3 reads TGTGCCAGCAGTTTGGACAGGGCCTACGAGCAGTACTTC. Its translation is CASSLDRAYEQYF. This chain uses TRBV6-5 with TRBJ2-7, with 8 bases fitting TRBD1. The V gene's germline CDR1 is MNHEY and CDR2 SVGAGI. V lost 4 bases and J lost 2; bases outside the gene matches: 1. This CDR3 comprises 13 residues.

This clonotype came up many times. J is TRBJ2-1 and V is TRBV11-2; 7 bases fit TRBD2. V trimming: 5 bases; J trimming: 6 bases; junction bases outside the gene matches: 10. The V gene's germline CDR1 is SGHAT and CDR2 FQNNGV. This CDR3 has 15 amino acids. The DNA for the CDR3 is TGTGCCAGCAGCATATCCGGGACTACCTTCAATGAGCAGTTCTTC. This gives the protein CASSISGTTFNEQFF. Combining the CDR3 with reference TRBV11-2 and TRBJ2-1 gives the whole variable domain EAGVAQSPRYKIIEKRQSVAFWCNPISGHATLYWYQQILGQGPKLLIQFQNNGVVDDSQLPKDRFSAERLKGVDSTLKIQPAKLEDSAVYLCASSISGTTFNEQFFGPGTRLTVL.

This clonotype occurred many times. This sequence joins TRBV7-2 and TRBJ2-2; D is perhaps TRBD1 (5 bases). Trimming pared 5 bases from V and 1 base from J, leaving 8 bases between. The CDR3 consists of 14 residues. Germline values: CDR1 SGHTA, CDR2 FQGNSA. As DNA, the CDR3 is TGTGCCAGCAGCCGACAGAGGAACACCGGGGAGCTGTTTTTT. It specifies CASSRQRNTGELFF.

This clonotype was recorded many times. The CDR3 region is CASSLLTSGAGDTQYF. In DNA, the CDR3 is TGCGCCAGCAGCTTATTGACTAGCGGGGCCGGGGATACGCAGTATTTT. The J gene is TRBJ2-3, the V gene TRBV5-1; 11 positions match TRBD2. The J segment lost 6 bases and the V segment lost 2 bases, leaving 8 bases of the junction unmatched. The CDR3 loop spans 16 amino acids. The V gene's germline CDR1 is SGHRS and CDR2 YFSETQ.

V is TRBV2 and J is TRBJ1-2; 7 bases align to TRBD1. Germline CDR1 reads SNHLY; CDR2 reads FYNNEI. Losses at the gene ends were 6 bases for V and 8 bases for J; bases not matched to a gene: 9. This CDR3 contains 13 residues. CDR3 nucleotides: TGTGCCAGCAGCTCGACAGGGTTGAGGGGCTACACCTTC. It encodes CASSSTGLRGYTF.

The chain recombines TRBV7-8 with TRBJ1-6; D is ambiguous. Germline values: CDR1 SGHVS, CDR2 FQNEAQ. The CDR3 length is 14 residues. The V gene lost 1 base and the J gene lost 8 bases, with 9 bases spanning the gap. The CDR3 here is CASSLDSRDSPLHF. The CDR3 DNA is TGTGCCAGCAGCTTAGACAGTAGGGATTCACCCCTCCACTTT.

Ten or more counts support this clonotype. The genes are TRBV2 and TRBJ1-6; 8 positions agree with TRBD1. The CDR3 is made up of 14 amino acids. Germline values: CDR1 SNHLY, CDR2 FYNNEI. Trimming removed 4 bases from V and 10 bases from J; junction bases left unmatched: 6. DNA of the CDR3: TGTGCCAGCAGTGTCCAGGGGGCGGGGTCACCCCTCCACTTT. Its protein product is CASSVQGAGSPLHF.

This clonotype was counted at least ten times. The V call is TRBV25-1, the J call TRBJ2-3, with D tentatively TRBD1 or TRBD2 (6 bases each). Trimming cost V 4 bases and J 2 bases, with 16 bases left between them. Germline lookup yields CDR1 MGHDK and CDR2 SYGVNS. The CDR3 spans 16 residues. For the CDR3, the DNA is TGTGCCAGCAGTGCCCGGGGGCGAGCGGACACAGATACGCAGTATTTT. Amino acid sequence: CASSARGRADTDTQYF.

This clonotype was observed many times. V and J are TRBV6-1 and TRBJ1-5; TRBD1 matches at 8 bases. The germline V gene has CDR1 MNHNS and CDR2 SASEGT. The CDR3 contains 14 residues. After removal of 3 bases from V and 5 bases from J, the junction contained 3 bases not matched to a gene. DNA for the CDR3: TGTGCCAGCAGTGATGTCAGGGGGCATCAGCCCCAGCATTTT. Its protein product is CASSDVRGHQPQHF.

The table lists this clonotype with many counts. The chain carries TRBV5-1 and TRBJ2-5; 8 bases line up with TRBD1. J lost 2 bases, V lost 3 bases, and 6 bases had no gene match. Germline values: CDR1 SGHRS, CDR2 YFSETQ. The CDR3 totals 15 residues. CDR3 residues: CASSSGQGQQETQYF. The CDR3 coding sequence is TGCGCCAGCAGCTCCGGACAGGGCCAACAAGAGACCCAGTACTTC.

This clonotype was seen ten or more times. The gene calls are TRBV12-3 or TRBV12-4 and TRBJ2-7; no clear D. Trimming pared 1 base from V and 5 bases from J, leaving 15 bases between. The CDR3 loop spans 15 amino acids. The CDR3 nucleotides read TGTGCCAGCAGTTTAGTATGGGAAGGTCCGGACGAGCAGTACTTC. It encodes CASSLVWEGPDEQYF.